The following is a T cell receptor beta chain sequence with its context. Generated by immunoSEQ multiplex PCR, the TCRdb table keeps only in-frame clones and is missing some. The table includes 110,000 to 150,000 clones, 76% detected once. V was clipped by 3 bases and J by 6 bases, with 14 bases between them. CDR3 length: 14 amino acids. Looked up from germline, CDR1 is LNHDA and CDR2 is SQIVND (reference sequence). This sample stems from a study of blood T cell repertoires in COVID-19. This sequence joins TRBV19 and TRBJ1-2, with a tentative D call TRBD1 (6 bases). The clonotype was recovered from a man between 60 and 70 years old with acute or convalescent COVID-19. The sequenced material came from peripheral blood. CDR3 in amino acids: CASSIFKAGDGYTF. The CDR3 nucleotides read TGTGCCAGTAGTATTTTTAAGGCAGGGGATGGCTACACCTTC.